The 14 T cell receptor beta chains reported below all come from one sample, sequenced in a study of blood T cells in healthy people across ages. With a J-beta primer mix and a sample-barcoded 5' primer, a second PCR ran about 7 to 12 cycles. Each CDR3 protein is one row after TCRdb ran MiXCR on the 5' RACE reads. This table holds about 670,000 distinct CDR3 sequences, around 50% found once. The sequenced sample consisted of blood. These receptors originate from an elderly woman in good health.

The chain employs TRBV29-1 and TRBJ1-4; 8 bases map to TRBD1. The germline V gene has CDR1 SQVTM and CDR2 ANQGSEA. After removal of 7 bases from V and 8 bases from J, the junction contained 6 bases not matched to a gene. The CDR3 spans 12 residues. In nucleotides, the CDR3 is TGCAGCGGCCGGGACAGGCAAGAAAAACTGTTTTTT. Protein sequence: CSGRDRQEKLFF.

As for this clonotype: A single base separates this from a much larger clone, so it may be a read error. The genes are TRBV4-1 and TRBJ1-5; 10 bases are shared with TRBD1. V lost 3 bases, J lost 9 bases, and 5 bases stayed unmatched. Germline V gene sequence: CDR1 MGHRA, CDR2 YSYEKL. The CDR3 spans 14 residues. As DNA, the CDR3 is TGCGCCAGCAGCCAGGACAGGGGGGTATGGCCCCAGCATTTT. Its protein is CASSQDRGVWPQHF.

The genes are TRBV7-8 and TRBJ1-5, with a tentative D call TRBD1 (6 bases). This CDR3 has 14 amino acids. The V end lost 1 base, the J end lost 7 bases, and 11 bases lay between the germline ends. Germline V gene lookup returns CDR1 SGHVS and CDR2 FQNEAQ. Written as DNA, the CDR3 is TGTGCCAGCAGCTTAGGGGGGGGCCGGCAGCCCCAGCATTTT. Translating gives CASSLGGGRQPQHF.

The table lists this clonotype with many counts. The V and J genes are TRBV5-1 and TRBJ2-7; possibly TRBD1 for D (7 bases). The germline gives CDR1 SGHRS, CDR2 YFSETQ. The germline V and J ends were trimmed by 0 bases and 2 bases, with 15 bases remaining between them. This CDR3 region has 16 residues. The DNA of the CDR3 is TGCGCCAGCAGCTTGGGCAGGGGGGTTTCGGCCTACGAGCAGTACTTC. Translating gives CASSLGRGVSAYEQYF. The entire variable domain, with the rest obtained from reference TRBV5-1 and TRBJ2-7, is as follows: KAGVTQTPRYLIKTRGQQVTLSCSPISGHRSVSWYQQTPGQGLQFLFEYFSETQRNKGNFPGRFSGRQFSNSRSEMNVSTLELGDSALYLCASSLGRGVSAYEQYFGPGTRLTVT.

The CDR3 protein is CASSSLRDTEAFF. The CDR3, as DNA: TGCGCCAGCAGCTCTCTTAGGGACACTGAAGCTTTCTTT. This chain connects TRBV5-1 to TRBJ1-1; D is unresolved. The CDR3 is 13 residues long. Trimming took off 3 bases at V and 3 bases at J, with 9 bases between the two ends. The germline gives CDR1 SGHRS, CDR2 YFSETQ.

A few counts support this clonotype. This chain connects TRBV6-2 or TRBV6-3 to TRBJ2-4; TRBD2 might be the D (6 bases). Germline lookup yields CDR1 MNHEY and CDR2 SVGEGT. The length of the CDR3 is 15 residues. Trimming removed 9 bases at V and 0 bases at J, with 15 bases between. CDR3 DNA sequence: TGTGCCAGTGGGACTCCCCTTCCAGCCAAAAACATTCAGTACTTC. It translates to CASGTPLPAKNIQYF.

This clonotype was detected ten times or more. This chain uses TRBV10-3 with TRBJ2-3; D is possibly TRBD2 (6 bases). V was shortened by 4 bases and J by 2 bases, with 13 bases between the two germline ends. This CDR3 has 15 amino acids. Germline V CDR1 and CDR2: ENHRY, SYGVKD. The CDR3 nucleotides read TGTGCCATCAGTGTGCGAGGCGGGAACACAGATACGCAGTATTTT. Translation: CAISVRGGNTDTQYF.

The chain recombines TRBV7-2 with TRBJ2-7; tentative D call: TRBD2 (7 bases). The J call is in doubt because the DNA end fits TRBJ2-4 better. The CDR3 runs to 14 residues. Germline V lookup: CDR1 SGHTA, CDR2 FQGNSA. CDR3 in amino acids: CASSLEGGRNIQYF. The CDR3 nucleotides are TGTGCCAGCAGCTTAGAGGGGGGGCGAAACATTCAGTACTTC.

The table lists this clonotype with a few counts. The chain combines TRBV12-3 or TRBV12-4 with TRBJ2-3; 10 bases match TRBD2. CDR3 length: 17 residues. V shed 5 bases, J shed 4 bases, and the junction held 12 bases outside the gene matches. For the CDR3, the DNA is TGTGCCAGCAGTCCCATCAGATTAGCGGGAGGTGCAGATACGCAGTATTTT. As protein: CASSPIRLAGGADTQYF.

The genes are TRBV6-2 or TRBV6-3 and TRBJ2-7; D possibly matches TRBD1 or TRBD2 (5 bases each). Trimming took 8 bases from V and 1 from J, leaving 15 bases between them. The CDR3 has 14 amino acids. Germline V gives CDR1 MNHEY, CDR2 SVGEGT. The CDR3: CASAPPGTSYEQYF. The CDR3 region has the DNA TGTGCCAGCGCCCCTCCCGGGACGTCCTACGAGCAGTACTTC.

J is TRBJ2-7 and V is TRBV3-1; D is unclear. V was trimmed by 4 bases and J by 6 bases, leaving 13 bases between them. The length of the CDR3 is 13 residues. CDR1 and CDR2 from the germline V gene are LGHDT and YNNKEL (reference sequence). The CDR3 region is CASSPSTLGEQYF. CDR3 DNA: TGTGCCAGCAGCCCTTCTACCTTGGGCGAGCAGTACTTC.

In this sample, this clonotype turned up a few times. CDR3 nucleotides: TGTGCCAGCATCCGGGACGGCAACACTGAAGCTTTCTTT. Translation: CASIRDGNTEAFF. The gene calls are TRBV2 and TRBJ1-1; tentative D call: TRBD1 (5 bases). The CDR3 totals 13 residues. The V gene lost 7 bases and the J gene lost 2 bases, with 11 bases spanning the gap. Germline V gene lookup returns CDR1 SNHLY and CDR2 FYNNEI. Full variable domain (missing parts from reference TRBV2 and TRBJ1-1): EPEVTQTPSHQVTQMGQEVILRCVPISNHLYFYWYRQILGQKVEFLVSFYNNEISEKSEIFDDQFSVERPDGSNFTLKIRSTKLEDSAMYFCASIRDGNTEAFFGQGTRLTVV.

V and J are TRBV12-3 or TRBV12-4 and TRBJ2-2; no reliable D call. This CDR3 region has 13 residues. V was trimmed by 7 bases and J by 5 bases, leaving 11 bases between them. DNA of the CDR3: TGTGCCAGCATGAGGCTAGGAACCGGGGAGCTGTTTTTT. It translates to CASMRLGTGELFF.

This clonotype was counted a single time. DNA for the CDR3: TGCAGTGCTTACGATAGGATGGGCAATCAGCCCCAGCATTTT. Its protein product is CSAYDRMGNQPQHF. The J gene is TRBJ1-5, the V gene TRBV20-1; D ambiguous. With 5 bases removed from V and 2 bases from J, the gap between germline ends came to 13 bases. CDR3 length: 14 amino acids. Per germline, CDR1 DFQATT and CDR2 SNEGSKA (reference sequence).